Shown below are 16 T cell receptor beta chains from a single sample sequenced in a study of T cells after yellow fever vaccination (dated by TCRdb to about 2019). Interpreted using the paper, the treatment or condition label stands for: live attenuated yellow fever vaccine strain. The method was 5' RACE. The instrument was an Illumina HiSeq 2500. TCRdb reran the public reads through fastp at Q25 and MiXCR, keeping productive beta chains. Every distinct CDR3 protein forms one entry, paired with its most common genes and DNA. The sample table holds tens of thousands of distinct CDR3 sequences, of which roughly 7% were seen once. The top ten clones comprise over 25% of the sample. This sample comprised CD8+ T cells sorted from PBMCs, obtained roughly 10 days after the first yellow fever vaccination. The receptor set was obtained from a man aged 18-30 years who received the YFV17D yellow fever vaccine.

This clonotype was seen repeatedly, ten times or more. The gene calls are TRBV12-3 or TRBV12-4 and TRBJ2-3; TRBD1 is a possible D gene (6 bases). V dropped 6 bases and J dropped 2 bases, with 9 bases sitting between them. The CDR3 has 13 residues. The CDR3: CASRGQNTDTQYF. DNA of the CDR3: TGTGCCAGCAGAGGACAGAACACAGATACGCAGTATTTT.

The sample holds a few counts of this clonotype. V and J are TRBV20-1 and TRBJ2-7; 9 bases map to TRBD1. The junction had 1 base not matched to a gene; V was cut back by 3 bases and J by 1 base. In germline, CDR1 is DFQATT, CDR2 SNEGSKA (reference sequence). This CDR3 contains 13 residues. The CDR3 sequence is CSASGTGSYEQYV. The CDR3 DNA is TGCAGTGCTAGCGGGACAGGGTCCTACGAGCAGTACGTC.

A few counts support this clonotype. The chain carries TRBV9 and TRBJ2-5, with D maybe TRBD2 (6 bases). Looked up from germline, CDR1 is SGDLS and CDR2 is YYNGEE. V was clipped by 4 bases and J by 1 base, with 14 bases between them. The CDR3 consists of 15 residues. The CDR3 protein is CASSSGRILQETQYF. The CDR3 nucleotides read TGTGCCAGCAGCTCAGGGAGGATCCTCCAAGAGACCCAGTACTTC.

This clonotype occurred many times. V and J are TRBV15 and TRBJ2-2; D call uncertain. From germline, CDR1 is LNHNV and CDR2 YYDKDF (reference sequence). The CDR3 length is 13 residues. V dropped 11 bases and J dropped 6 bases, with 16 bases sitting between them. The CDR3 protein is CAAAPAAAGELFF. CDR3 DNA sequence: TGTGCCGCCGCTCCCGCGGCGGCCGGGGAGCTGTTTTTT.

The chain links TRBV6-1 to TRBJ1-5; D is unclear. This CDR3 has 14 residues. Per germline, CDR1 MNHNS and CDR2 SASEGT. Trimming pared 6 bases from V and 5 bases from J, leaving 14 bases between. CDR3 in DNA: TGTGCCAGCAGGCCGCGGGGTGGGCATCAGCCCCAGCATTTT. The encoded protein is CASRPRGGHQPQHF.

On this clonotype: This may be a read error, as it is one base from a much larger clone. The chain has TRBV5-1 and TRBJ2-1; D gene uncertain. Germline V gene sequence: CDR1 SGHRS, CDR2 YFSETQ. The CDR3 length is 12 residues. The CDR3 sequence: CASSLGPDEQIF. The CDR3 DNA is TGCGCCAGCAGCTTGGGGCCCGATGAGCAGATCTTC.

This clonotype was counted between two and nine times. The chain links TRBV20-1 to TRBJ1-6; D gene uncertain. This CDR3 contains 13 residues. In germline, CDR1 is DFQATT, CDR2 SNEGSKA (reference sequence). Deletions cut 4 bases from V and 3 bases from J, with 7 bases between. The CDR3 is CSATPNYNSPLHF. Here the CDR3 DNA reads TGCAGTGCTACCCCAAACTATAATTCACCCCTCCACTTT.

This clonotype was seen repeatedly, ten times or more. The rearrangement links TRBV4-3 to TRBJ2-5; possibly TRBD1 for D (7 bases). Germline loops: CDR1 LGHNA, CDR2 YSLEER. With 2 bases removed from V and 5 bases from J, the gap between germline ends came to 24 bases. The CDR3 loop spans 18 amino acids. In DNA form, the CDR3 reads TGCGCCAGCAGCCAACAGGAGGGGGCACAGGGGCGCCGGGAGACCCAGTACTTC. Protein sequence: CASSQQEGAQGRRETQYF.

This rearrangement joins TRBV7-2 to TRBJ1-1; 8 nucleotides agree with TRBD1. CDR1 and CDR2 from the germline V gene are SGHTA and FQGNSA. The CDR3 is made up of 14 amino acids. Losses at the gene ends were 5 bases for V and 4 bases for J; bases not matched to a gene: 6. The CDR3 region has the DNA TGTGCCAGCAGCCTCGACAGGGGTTTCACTGAAGCTTTCTTT. This translates into CASSLDRGFTEAFF.

This clonotype was recorded many times. The chain couples TRBV14 to TRBJ2-7; TRBD2 matches 7 bases. Looked up from germline, CDR1 is SGHDN and CDR2 is FVKESK. Trimming removed 1 base from V and 7 bases from J; junction bases left unmatched: 4. There are 13 residues in the CDR3. The CDR3 DNA reads TGTGCCAGCAGCCAAGCCGGGGGGTCGGAGCAGTACGTC. This gives the protein CASSQAGGSEQYV.

In its sample, this clonotype was seen many times. The chain couples TRBV15 to TRBJ2-7, with D perhaps being TRBD1 or TRBD2 (5 bases each). V dropped 4 bases and J dropped 2 bases, with 9 bases sitting between them. The CDR3 length is 13 residues. CDR1 and CDR2 (germline): LNHNV, YYDKDF (reference sequence). CDR3 sequence (DNA): TGTGCCACCAGCACCGGGACCACCTACGAGCAGTACTTC. The encoded protein is CATSTGTTYEQYF.

The table lists this clonotype with many counts. This chain uses TRBV6-5 with TRBJ1-2; D gene uncertain. Trimming pared 3 bases from V and 2 bases from J, leaving 7 bases between. This CDR3 has 13 amino acids. Looked up from germline, CDR1 is MNHEY and CDR2 is SVGAGI. The CDR3 spells CASSYSSNYGYTF. The CDR3 DNA reads as TGTGCCAGCAGTTATTCTTCAAACTATGGCTACACCTTC.

The sample holds many counts of this clonotype. V and J are TRBV12-3 or TRBV12-4 and TRBJ1-2; 7 positions agree with TRBD1. This CDR3 spans 15 amino acids. With 4 bases clipped from V and 3 bases from J, the junction kept 8 bases outside the gene matches. The CDR3 loop reads CASSYRQGNHYGYTF. DNA of the CDR3: TGTGCCAGCAGTTACCGACAGGGTAACCACTATGGCTACACCTTC.

The J gene is TRBJ1-2, the V gene TRBV9, with D unclear. The CDR3 is 13 amino acids. Per the germline V gene, CDR1 is SGDLS and CDR2 is YYNGEE. The V end lost 7 bases, the J end lost 7 bases, and 17 bases lay between the germline ends. The CDR3 DNA reads TGTGCCAGCGAGGGCTCCCGGTCGGGTGGCTACACCTTC. Translating gives CASEGSRSGGYTF.

This clonotype was seen repeatedly, ten times or more. The rearrangement joins TRBV4-1 to TRBJ2-2; a weak D match, TRBD2 (5 bases). CDR3 length: 17 amino acids. V was clipped by 2 bases and J by 5 bases, with 18 bases between them. The germline gives CDR1 MGHRA, CDR2 YSYEKL. As DNA, the CDR3 is TGCGCCAGCAGCCAAAGGGAGAACCAAAGATTTACCGGGGAGCTGTTTTTT. This translates into CASSQRENQRFTGELFF.

Regarding this clonotype: This may stem from a read error, because a much larger clone lies one nucleotide away. The chain has TRBV15 and TRBJ1-2, with a possible D match to TRBD1 (5 bases). Germline-derived CDR1 and CDR2 are LNHNV and YYDKDF (reference sequence). This CDR3 region has 14 residues. Trimming stripped 3 bases from V and 7 bases from J, with 15 bases between. CDR3 loop: CATSSDAGIRGYTF. CDR3 DNA: TGTGCCACCAGCAGTGACGCAGGGATACGTGGCTACACCTTC.